These T cell receptor beta chains were read from a single sample in a study of shared clonotypes between healthy human individuals. Produced via immunoSEQ multiplex PCR; TCRdb's table is partial and in-frame only. The sample has approximately 1,500,000 clones; 98% are singletons. Sample: naive CD4+ T cells sorted from blood. These TCRs come from a man in his thirties or forties in good health. Each CDR3 is given with its conserved first and last residue.

J gene | V gene | CDR3 protein
TRBJ2-7 | TRBV18 | CASSPPGTARLYEQYF
TRBJ2-1 | TRBV7-6 | CASSRRTANEQFF
TRBJ2-1 | TRBV7-9 | CASSPPRGGTYNEQFF
TRBJ2-7 | TRBV7-2 | CASSFVFTKGNEQYF
TRBJ1-3 | TRBV6-6 | CASTPTGGFGNTIYF
TRBJ2-2 | TRBV7-6 | CASSRDRGTGELFF
TRBJ1-3 | TRBV6-5 | CASSYSGGPSGNTIYF
TRBJ2-7 | TRBV9 | CASIGDRGPDEQYF
TRBJ2-7 | TRBV15 | CATSRGIGEILYEQYF
TRBJ1-5 | TRBV27 | CASSYTHRGQPQHF
TRBJ2-3 | TRBV19 | CASNVGTGTDTQYF
TRBJ2-7 | TRBV2 | CASRELEYEQYF
TRBJ2-2 | TRBV11-2 | CASSPLAGGNTGELFF
TRBJ2-1 | TRBV2 | CASGRGLNEQFF
TRBJ2-7 | TRBV6-1 | CASSAAYEQYF
TRBJ2-3 | TRBV5-1 | CASSFAQGADTQYF
TRBJ2-1 | TRBV19 | CASSTPGLAGSGEQFF
TRBJ2-7 | TRBV5-4 | CASSWGGTGRAYEQYF
TRBJ2-1 | TRBV7-8 | CASSPTPSGSYNEQFF
TRBJ1-5 | TRBV5-4 | CASSPDRKNQPQHF
TRBJ2-4 | TRBV5-1 | CASSLAGTETKNIQYF
TRBJ2-3 | TRBV18 | CASSPTPSPGGDTQYF
TRBJ2-1 | TRBV5-4 | CASSLGLGNREQFF
TRBJ1-5 | TRBV7-2 | CASSSRYNQPQHF
TRBJ2-5 | TRBV5-1 | CASSNRPPGDKQYF
TRBJ2-7 | TRBV18 | CASSPYGTGGYEQYF